This T cell receptor beta chain was sequenced during a study of beta chain features in type 1 diabetes. Every bit of the isolated RNA underwent reverse transcription, so sequencing read expressed TCRB transcripts. TCRdb's table, derived via immunoSEQ multiplex PCR, lists solely in-frame clones and lacks some. The sample includes some 150,000 clones, about a tenth seen only once; the top ten take roughly 0.7%. This CDR3 contains 16 residues. Germline V gene data show CDR1 as SGHTA and CDR2 as FQGNSA. The trim removed 2 bases at V and 4 bases at J, leaving 3 bases unmatched. Stem cell-like memory, regulatory, central memory and naive CD4+ cells were sorted via CD45RO/CCR7/CD25/CD127/CD95/CD27.

The chain joins TRBV7-2 to TRBJ2-3, with 13 bases identical to TRBD2. The sequence was collected from a man aged 18 to 30 in good health. Material: central memory CD4+ T cells from blood. The CDR3 loop is CASSLRTSGGADTQYF. In DNA form, the CDR3 reads TGTGCCAGCAGCTTACGGACTAGCGGGGGCGCAGATACGCAGTATTTT.